The present T cell receptor beta chain was sequenced within a study of early T cells in non-severe SARS-CoV-2 infection. Study information: Sequenced bulk RNA came from whole blood that was unsorted, and chains were unpaired. General observations from the study: The study's VDJdb matching favored anti-spike CD8 responses and missed private and CD4 specificities.

Comments on this clonotype: Antigen: not known.

Each single cDNA molecule received a unique molecular identifier. TCRdb redid the calling of the 5' RACE reads with MiXCR, one entry per CDR3 protein. Of approximately 70,000 distinct CDR3 sequences detected, over 9.5% appear once; the ten largest clones hold around 6.3%. The CDR3 is 11 amino acids. CDR1 and CDR2 (germline): SQVTM, ANQGSEA. Between the trimmed V and J ends, which lost 4 bases and 1 base, there was a span of 1 base. The rearrangement joins TRBV29-1 to TRBJ2-2; D call uncertain. The specimen was whole blood. The TCR was taken from an adult who was a healthcare worker with PCR-confirmed SARS-CoV-2 infection or an uninfected control (not recorded which). DNA for the CDR3: TGCAGCGTTGGGAACACCGGGGAGCTGTTTTTT. Residues: CSVGNTGELFF.